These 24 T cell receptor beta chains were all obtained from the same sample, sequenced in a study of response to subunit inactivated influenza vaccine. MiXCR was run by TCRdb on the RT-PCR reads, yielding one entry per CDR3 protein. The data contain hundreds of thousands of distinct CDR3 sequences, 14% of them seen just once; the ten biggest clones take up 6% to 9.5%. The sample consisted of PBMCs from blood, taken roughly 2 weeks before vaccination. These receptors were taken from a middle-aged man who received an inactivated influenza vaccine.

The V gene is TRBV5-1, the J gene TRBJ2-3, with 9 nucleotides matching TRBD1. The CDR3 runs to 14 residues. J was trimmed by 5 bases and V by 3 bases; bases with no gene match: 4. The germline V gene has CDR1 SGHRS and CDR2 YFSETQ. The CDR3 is CASSYTGGKDTQYF. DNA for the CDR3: TGCGCCAGCAGCTATACAGGGGGCAAAGATACGCAGTATTTT.

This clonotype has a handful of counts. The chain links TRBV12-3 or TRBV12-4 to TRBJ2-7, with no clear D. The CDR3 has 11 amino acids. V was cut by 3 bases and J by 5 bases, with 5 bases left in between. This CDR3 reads CASSFRNEQYF. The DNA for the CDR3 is TGTGCCAGCAGTTTTAGGAACGAGCAGTACTTC.

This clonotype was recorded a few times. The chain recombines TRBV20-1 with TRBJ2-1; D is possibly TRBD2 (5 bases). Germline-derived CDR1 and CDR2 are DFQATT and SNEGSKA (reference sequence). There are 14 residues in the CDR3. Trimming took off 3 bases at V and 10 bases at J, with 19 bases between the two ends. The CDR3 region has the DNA TGCAGTGCTAGTATTTCGGCTAGCCGCGGAGAGCAGTTCTTC. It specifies CSASISASRGEQFF.

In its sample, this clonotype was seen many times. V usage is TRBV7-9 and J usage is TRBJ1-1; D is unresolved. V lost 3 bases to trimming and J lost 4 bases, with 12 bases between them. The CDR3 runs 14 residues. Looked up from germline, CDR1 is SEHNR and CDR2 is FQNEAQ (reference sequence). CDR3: CASSLRGPPTEAFF. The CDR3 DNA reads TGTGCCAGCAGCTTGCGAGGCCCACCCACTGAAGCTTTCTTT.

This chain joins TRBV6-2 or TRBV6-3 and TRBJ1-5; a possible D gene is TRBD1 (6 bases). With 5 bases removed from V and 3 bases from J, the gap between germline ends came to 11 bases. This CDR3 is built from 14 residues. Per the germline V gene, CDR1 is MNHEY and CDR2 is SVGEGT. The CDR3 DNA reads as TGTGCCAGCAGTCCACGACAGGACAATCAGCCCCAGCATTTT. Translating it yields CASSPRQDNQPQHF.

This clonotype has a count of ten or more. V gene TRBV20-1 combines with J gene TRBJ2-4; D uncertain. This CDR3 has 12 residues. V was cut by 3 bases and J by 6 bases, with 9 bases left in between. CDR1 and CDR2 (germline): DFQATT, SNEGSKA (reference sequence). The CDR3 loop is CSASSGRNIQYF. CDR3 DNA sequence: TGCAGTGCTAGCTCCGGACGAAACATTCAGTACTTC.

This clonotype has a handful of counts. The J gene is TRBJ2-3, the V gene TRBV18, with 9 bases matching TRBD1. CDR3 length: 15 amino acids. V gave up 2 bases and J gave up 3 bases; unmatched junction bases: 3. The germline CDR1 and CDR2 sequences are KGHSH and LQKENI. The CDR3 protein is CASSPMTGGTDTQYF. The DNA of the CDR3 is TGTGCCAGCTCACCAATGACAGGGGGTACAGATACGCAGTATTTT.

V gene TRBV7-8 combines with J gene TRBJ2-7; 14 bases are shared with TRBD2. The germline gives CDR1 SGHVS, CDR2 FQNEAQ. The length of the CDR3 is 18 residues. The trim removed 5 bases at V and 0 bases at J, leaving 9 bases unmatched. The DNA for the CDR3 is TGTGCCAGCAGCCCAGGACTAGCGGGGGGTATGAGCTCCTACGAGCAGTACTTC. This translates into CASSPGLAGGMSSYEQYF.

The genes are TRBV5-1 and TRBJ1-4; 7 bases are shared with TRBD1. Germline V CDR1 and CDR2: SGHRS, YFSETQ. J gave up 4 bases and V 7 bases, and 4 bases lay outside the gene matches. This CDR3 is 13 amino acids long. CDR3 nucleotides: TGCGCCAGCGGGACAGCCCTTAATGAAAAACTGTTTTTT. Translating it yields CASGTALNEKLFF.

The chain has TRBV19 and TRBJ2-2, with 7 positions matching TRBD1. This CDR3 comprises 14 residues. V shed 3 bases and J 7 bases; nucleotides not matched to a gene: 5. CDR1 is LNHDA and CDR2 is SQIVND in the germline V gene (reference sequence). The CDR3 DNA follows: TGTGCCAGTAGTATGAGGGGGCAAGGCGGGGAGCTGTTTTTT. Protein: CASSMRGQGGELFF.

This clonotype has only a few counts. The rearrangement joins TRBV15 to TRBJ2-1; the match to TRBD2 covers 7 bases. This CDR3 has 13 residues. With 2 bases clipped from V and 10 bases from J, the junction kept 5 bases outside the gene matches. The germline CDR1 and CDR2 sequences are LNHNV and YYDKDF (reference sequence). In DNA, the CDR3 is TGTGCCACCAGCAGATATCTAGCGGACGAGCAGTTCTTC. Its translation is CATSRYLADEQFF.

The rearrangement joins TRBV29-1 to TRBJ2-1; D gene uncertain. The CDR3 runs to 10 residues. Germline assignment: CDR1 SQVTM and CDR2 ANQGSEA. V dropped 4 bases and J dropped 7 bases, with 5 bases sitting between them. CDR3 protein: CSVARNEQFF. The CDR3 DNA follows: TGCAGCGTTGCAAGGAATGAGCAGTTCTTC.

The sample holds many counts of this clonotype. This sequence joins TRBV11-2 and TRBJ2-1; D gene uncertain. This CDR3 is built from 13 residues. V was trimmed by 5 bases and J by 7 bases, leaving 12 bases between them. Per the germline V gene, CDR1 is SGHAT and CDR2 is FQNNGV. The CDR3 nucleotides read TGTGCCAGCAGCCCACCAAACAGTAATGAGCAGTTCTTC. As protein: CASSPPNSNEQFF.

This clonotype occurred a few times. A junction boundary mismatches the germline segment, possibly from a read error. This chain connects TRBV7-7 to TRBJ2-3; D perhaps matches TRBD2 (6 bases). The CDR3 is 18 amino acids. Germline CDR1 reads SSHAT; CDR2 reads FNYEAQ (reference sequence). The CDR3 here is CASSLARGTGTRADTQYF. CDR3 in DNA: TGTGCTAGCAGCTTAGCGCGCGGGACGGGAACGCGGGCAGATACGCAGTATTTT.

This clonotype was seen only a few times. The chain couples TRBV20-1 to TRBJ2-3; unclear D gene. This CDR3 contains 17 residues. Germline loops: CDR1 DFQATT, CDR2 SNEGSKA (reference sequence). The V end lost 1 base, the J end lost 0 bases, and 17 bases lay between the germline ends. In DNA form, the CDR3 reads TGCAGTGCTAGAGTTCTTCGCCCGGGTTCTAGCACAGATACGCAGTATTTT. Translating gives CSARVLRPGSSTDTQYF.

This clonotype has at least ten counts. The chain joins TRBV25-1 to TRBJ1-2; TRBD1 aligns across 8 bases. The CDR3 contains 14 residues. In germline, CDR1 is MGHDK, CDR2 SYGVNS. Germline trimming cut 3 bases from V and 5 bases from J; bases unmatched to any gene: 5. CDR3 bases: TGTGCCAGCAGTGACCGGGACAGGTTTTATGGCTACACCTTC. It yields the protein CASSDRDRFYGYTF.

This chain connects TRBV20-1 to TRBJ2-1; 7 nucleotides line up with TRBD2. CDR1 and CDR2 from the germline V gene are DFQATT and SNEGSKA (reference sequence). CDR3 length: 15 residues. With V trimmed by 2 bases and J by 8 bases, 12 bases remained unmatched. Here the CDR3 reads CSARPFRGGRYEQFF. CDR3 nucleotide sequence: TGCAGTGCTAGACCGTTTCGCGGGGGACGGTATGAGCAGTTCTTC.

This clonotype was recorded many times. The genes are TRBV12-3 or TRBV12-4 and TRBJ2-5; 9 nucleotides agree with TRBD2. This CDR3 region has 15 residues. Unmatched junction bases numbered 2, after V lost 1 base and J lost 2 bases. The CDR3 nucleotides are TGTGCCAGCAGTTTAGGGAGCGGGAGGCAAGAGACCCAGTACTTC. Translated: CASSLGSGRQETQYF.

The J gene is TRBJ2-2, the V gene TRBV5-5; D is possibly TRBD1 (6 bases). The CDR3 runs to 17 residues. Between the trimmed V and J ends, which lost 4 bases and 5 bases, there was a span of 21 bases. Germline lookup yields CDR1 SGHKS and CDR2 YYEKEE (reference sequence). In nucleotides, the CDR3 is TGTGCCAGCAGCCCCCGCTGGTTGGGGGCAGGGACCGGGGAGCTGTTTTTT. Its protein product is CASSPRWLGAGTGELFF.

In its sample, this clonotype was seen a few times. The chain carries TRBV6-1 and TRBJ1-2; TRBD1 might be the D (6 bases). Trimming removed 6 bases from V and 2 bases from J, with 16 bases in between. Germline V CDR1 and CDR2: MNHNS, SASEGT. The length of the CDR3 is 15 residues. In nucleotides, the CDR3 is TGTGCCAGCAGCCCGATTCGGGGGCTGAACTATGGCTACACCTTC. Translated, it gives CASSPIRGLNYGYTF.

The CDR3 DNA is TGCGCCAGCAGTCAGCCGGACAGGTCCTACGAGCAGTACTTC. It yields the protein CASSQPDRSYEQYF. The V gene is TRBV23-1, the J gene TRBJ2-7; 7 nucleotides line up with TRBD1. TRBV23-1 has ORF status, its function being uncertain. The junction had 3 bases not matched to a gene; V was cut back by 3 bases and J by 1 base. The CDR3 has 14 amino acids.

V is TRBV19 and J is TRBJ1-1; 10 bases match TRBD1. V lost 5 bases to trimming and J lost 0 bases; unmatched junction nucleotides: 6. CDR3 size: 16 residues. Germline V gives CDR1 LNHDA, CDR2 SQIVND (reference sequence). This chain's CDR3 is CASSRDRGDMNTEAFF. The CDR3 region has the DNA TGTGCCAGTAGTCGGGACAGGGGAGACATGAACACTGAAGCTTTCTTT.

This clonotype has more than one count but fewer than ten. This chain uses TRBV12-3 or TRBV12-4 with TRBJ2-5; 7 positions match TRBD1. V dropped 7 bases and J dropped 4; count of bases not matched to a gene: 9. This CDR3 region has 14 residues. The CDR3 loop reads CASNSRDRLETQYF. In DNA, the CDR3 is TGTGCCAGCAACAGTCGGGACAGACTAGAGACCCAGTACTTC.

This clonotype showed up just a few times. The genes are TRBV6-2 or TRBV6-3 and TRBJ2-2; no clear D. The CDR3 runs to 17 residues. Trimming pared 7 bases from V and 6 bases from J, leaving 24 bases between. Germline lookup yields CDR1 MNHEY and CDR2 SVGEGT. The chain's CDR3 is CASTRSRNTTYSGELFF. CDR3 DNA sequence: TGTGCCAGCACCCGCAGTCGGAACACGACTTACTCCGGGGAGCTGTTTTTT.